This TCR beta chain was found in a study of blood T cell repertoires in COVID-19. About the study: The origin of the acute and convalescent COVID-19 samples was the United States, Italy and Spain. PBMCs, B-cell-depleted T cells, or T cells were the source of the cDNA or gDNA that made up the material.

With 8 bases removed from V and 2 bases from J, the gap between germline ends came to 15 bases. In germline, CDR1 is SGHNT, CDR2 YENEEA. This CDR3 contains 14 residues. Original data processing: Scientists estimated how many nucleated cells there were by amplifying reference gene primers. Method: immunoSEQ multiplex PCR; TCRdb's copy keeps in-frame clones and lacks some. Clonal size and the V and J genes are those of that table, whereas D and trimming came from the DNA. The sample includes under 200,000 clones, approximately 90% of them seen just once. This sequence joins TRBV11-3 and TRBJ2-5, with a weak D call TRBD2 (5 bases). The material sequenced was peripheral blood. The source is a man in his forties or fifties with active or convalescent COVID-19. The CDR3 region is CASSMGTGQETQYF. The CDR3 DNA sequence: TGTGCCAGCTCAATGGGAACGGGACAAGAGACCCAGTACTTC.